Listed below are T cell receptor beta chains from one sample, sequenced in a study of cytomegalovirus exposure and HLA in healthy donors. Sequencing used immunoSEQ multiplex PCR; TCRdb keeps in-frame clones, though not all of them. The data contain about 85,000 clones, around 71% of them singletons. Specimen: PBMCs. These TCRs come from a man between 25 and 39 years old in good health and CMV-seronegative. CDR3s include the opening cysteine and the closing phenylalanine or tryptophan. D genes are given only for firm matches. Some rows have no size entry. The others give once, few or many, or a class for an expanded clone.

size	D	V	J	CDR3	DNA
few	TRBD2	TRBV10-2	TRBJ2-1	CASSSVTSANEQFF	TGCGCCAGCAGTTCCGTCACTAGCGCCAATGAGCAGTTCTTC
few	TRBD1	TRBV6-5	TRBJ2-2	CASRGQGTTGELFF	TGTGCCAGCAGGGGACAGGGCACCACCGGGGAGCTGTTTTTT
NA	TRBD1	TRBV7-9	TRBJ1-1	CASSRQGSMNTEAFF	TGTGCCAGCAGCCGACAGGGGTCTATGAACACTGAAGCTTTCTTT
few	TRBD1	TRBV19	TRBJ1-4	CASRDRINEKLFF	TGTGCCAGTAGGGACAGGATAAATGAAAAACTGTTTTTT
NA	NA	TRBV5-6	TRBJ2-7	CASSLARASSYEQYF	TGTGCCAGCAGCTTGGCCAGGGCCAGCTCCTACGAGCAGTACTTC
NA	NA	TRBV7-3	TRBJ2-3	CASSSGLSTDTQYF	TGTGCCAGCAGCTCAGGACTAAGCACAGATACGCAGTATTTT
NA	NA	TRBV27	TRBJ2-2	CASSQVDTGELFF	TGTGCCAGCAGTCAGGTGGACACCGGGGAGCTGTTTTTT
once	NA	TRBV5-1	TRBJ2-1	CASSLSPGDNEQFF	TGCGCCAGCAGCTTGTCCCCGGGGGATAATGAGCAGTTCTTC
NA	NA	TRBV5-6	TRBJ1-1	CASSGRGLDTEAFF	TGTGCCAGCAGCGGCAGGGGCTTGGACACTGAAGCTTTCTTT
NA	NA	TRBV4-3	TRBJ2-7	CASSQDYTRAYEQYF	TGCGCCAGCAGCCAAGATTATACCCGAGCCTACGAGCAGTACTTC
few	NA	TRBV25-1	TRBJ1-2	CASSELGGAGYGYTF	TGTGCCAGCAGTGAATTAGGGGGGGCGGGCTATGGCTACACCTTC
many	NA	TRBV9	TRBJ2-3	CASSEGWGRWNTDTQYF	TGTGCCAGCAGCGAAGGGTGGGGCCGGTGGAACACAGATACGCAGTATTTT
few	NA	TRBV7-9	TRBJ1-5	CASSLGGSYNQPQHF	TGTGCCAGCAGCTTGGGCGGGTCCTACAATCAGCCCCAGCATTTT
once	TRBD1	TRBV6-1	TRBJ2-1	CASRQGANNEQFF	TGTGCCAGCAGACAGGGGGCGAACAATGAGCAGTTCTTC
NA	NA	TRBV20-1	TRBJ1-1	CSAPRGTEAFF	TGCAGTGCCCCTCGGGGCACTGAAGCTTTCTTT
NA	NA	TRBV5-1	TRBJ1-1	CASSPGGGTEAFF	TGCGCCAGCAGCCCGGGGGGGGGCACTGAAGCTTTCTTT
NA	TRBD2	TRBV30	TRBJ2-2	CAWTTAGASGELFF	TGTGCCTGGACAACAGCGGGAGCTTCCGGGGAGCTGTTTTTT
NA	NA	TRBV30	TRBJ1-1	CAGYKGGDTEAFF	TGTGCCGGATACAAGGGCGGGGACACTGAAGCTTTCTTT
few	NA	TRBV2	TRBJ1-5	CASSESRRSNQPQHF	TGTGCCAGCAGTGAAAGTAGGCGGAGCAATCAGCCCCAGCATTTT
few	NA	TRBV11-1	TRBJ2-4	CASSLVSGAKNIQYF	TGTGCCAGCAGCTTAGTATCGGGAGCCAAAAACATTCAGTACTTC
NA	TRBD1	TRBV28	TRBJ2-7	CASIPGQGAHEQYF	TGTGCCAGCATCCCGGGACAGGGAGCCCACGAGCAGTACTTC
once	TRBD1	TRBV5-6	TRBJ2-1	CASREQGSSYNEQFF	TGTGCCAGCAGAGAACAGGGGAGCTCCTACAATGAGCAGTTCTTC
once	TRBD1	TRBV5-1	TRBJ1-1	CASSLGGTANTEAFF	TGCGCCAGCAGCTTGGGAGGGACAGCGAACACTGAAGCTTTCTTT